The rows below give T cell receptor beta chains drawn from one sample of a study of blood T cell repertoires in COVID-19. Method: immunoSEQ multiplex PCR; TCRdb's copy keeps in-frame clones and lacks some. The sample lists fewer than 250,000 clones, around 90% occurring once. The specimen sequenced was peripheral blood. The receptors come from a man aged 25 to 40 with COVID-19, enrolled during active disease. CDR3s include the opening cysteine and the closing phenylalanine or tryptophan. The D gene is left open where the match is weak. The size entry is marked missing in some rows and otherwise reads once, few, many or a size class.

V: TRBV4-2; J: TRBJ2-1; D: TRBD1; size: once; CDR3: CASSLSTGTNEQFF; DNA: TGTGCCAGCAGCCTTTCGACAGGGACCAATGAGCAGTTCTTC
V: TRBV19; J: TRBJ1-1; D: NA; size: NA; CDR3: CASSITGNTEAFF; DNA: TGTGCCAGTAGTATCACAGGGAACACTGAAGCTTTCTTT
V: TRBV28; J: TRBJ1-1; D: TRBD1; size: NA; CDR3: CASSVDRVNTEAFF; DNA: TGTGCCAGCAGTGTTGACAGGGTGAACACTGAAGCTTTCTTT
V: TRBV7-3; J: TRBJ1-3; D: TRBD1; size: NA; CDR3: CASSPNSPTGGSGNTIYF; DNA: TGTGCCAGCAGCCCGAACTCCCCGACAGGGGGGTCTGGAAACACCATATATTTT
V: TRBV29-1; J: TRBJ1-2; D: NA; size: once; CDR3: CSHGGNYGYTF; DNA: TGCAGCCACGGGGGTAACTATGGCTACACCTTC
V: TRBV14; J: TRBJ2-3; D: NA; size: NA; CDR3: CASKEARSTDTQYF; DNA: TGTGCCAGCAAGGAGGCCCGGAGCACAGATACGCAGTATTTT
V: TRBV3-1/TRBV3-2; J: TRBJ1-4; D: TRBD1; size: NA; CDR3: CASSQSRDRVAGGEKLFF; DNA: TGTGCCAGCAGCCAGTCCCGGGACAGGGTTGCCGGAGGGGAAAAACTGTTTTTT
V: TRBV5-6; J: TRBJ1-5; D: NA; size: NA; CDR3: CASSLERRSAQHF; DNA: TGTGCCAGCAGCTTGGAACGCCGGTCGGCCCAGCATTTT
V: TRBV5-4; J: TRBJ2-3; D: NA; size: NA; CDR3: CASSFALSSTDTQYF; DNA: TGTGCCAGCAGCTTCGCTCTGAGTAGCACAGATACGCAGTATTTT
V: TRBV7-9; J: TRBJ2-7; D: TRBD1; size: NA; CDR3: CASSLVGQAYEQYF; DNA: TGTGCCAGCAGCTTAGTGGGACAGGCCTACGAGCAGTACTTC
V: TRBV19; J: TRBJ1-4; D: NA; size: NA; CDR3: CASAGGGTNEKLFF; DNA: TGTGCCAGCGCGGGGGGAGGAACTAATGAAAAACTGTTTTTT
V: TRBV6-5; J: TRBJ2-7; D: NA; size: NA; CDR3: CASKTRWEDEQYF; DNA: TGTGCCAGCAAAACTCGATGGGAGGACGAGCAGTACTTC
V: TRBV3-1/TRBV3-2; J: TRBJ2-3; D: TRBD1; size: NA; CDR3: CASSNRGQGDTQYF; DNA: TGTGCCAGCAGCAACAGGGGGCAAGGGGATACGCAGTATTTT
V: TRBV14; J: TRBJ2-7; D: TRBD2; size: NA; CDR3: CASSQDGGEGPSSYEQYF; DNA: TGTGCCAGCAGCCAAGATGGGGGGGAGGGCCCGAGCTCCTACGAGCAGTACTTC
V: TRBV27; J: TRBJ1-6; D: TRBD1; size: NA; CDR3: CASSLWVGRGPNSPLHF; DNA: TGTGCCAGCAGTTTATGGGTCGGCAGGGGGCCTAATTCACCCCTCCACTTT